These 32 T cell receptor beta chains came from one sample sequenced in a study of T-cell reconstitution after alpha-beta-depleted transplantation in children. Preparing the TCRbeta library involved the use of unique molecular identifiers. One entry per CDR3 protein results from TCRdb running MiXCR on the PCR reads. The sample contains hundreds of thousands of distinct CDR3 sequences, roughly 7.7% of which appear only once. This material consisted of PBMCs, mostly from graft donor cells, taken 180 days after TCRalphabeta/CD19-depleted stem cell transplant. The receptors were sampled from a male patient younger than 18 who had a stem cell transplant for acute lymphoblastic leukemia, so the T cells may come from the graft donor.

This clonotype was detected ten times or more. This chain's CDR3 is CSAGDRGLRTEAFF. The CDR3, as DNA: TGCAGTGCCGGGGACAGGGGGCTAAGGACTGAAGCTTTCTTT. The chain employs TRBV20-1 and TRBJ1-1; 12 bases fit TRBD1. Losses at the gene ends were 6 bases for V and 5 bases for J; bases not matched to a gene: 7. Germline CDR1 DFQATT, CDR2 SNEGSKA (reference sequence). The CDR3 covers 14 residues.

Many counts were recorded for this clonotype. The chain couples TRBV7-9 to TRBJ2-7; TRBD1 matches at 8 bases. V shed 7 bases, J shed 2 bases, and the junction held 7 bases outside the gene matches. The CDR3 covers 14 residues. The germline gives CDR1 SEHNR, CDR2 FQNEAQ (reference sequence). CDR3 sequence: CASNGQGVTYEQYF. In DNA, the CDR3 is TGTGCCAGCAACGGACAGGGCGTCACCTACGAGCAGTACTTC. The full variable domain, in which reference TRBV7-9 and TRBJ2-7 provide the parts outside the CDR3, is DTGVSQNPRHKITKRGQNVTFRCDPISEHNRLYWYRQTLGQGPEFLTYFQNEAQLEKSRLLSDRFSAERPKGSFSTLEIQRTEQGDSAMYLCASNGQGVTYEQYFGPGTRLTVT.

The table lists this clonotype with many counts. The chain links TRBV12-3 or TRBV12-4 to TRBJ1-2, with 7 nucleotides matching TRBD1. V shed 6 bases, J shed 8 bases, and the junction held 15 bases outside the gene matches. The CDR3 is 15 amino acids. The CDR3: CASRPPKGAVDGYTF. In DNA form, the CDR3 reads TGTGCCAGCAGACCGCCCAAGGGGGCGGTGGACGGCTACACCTTC.

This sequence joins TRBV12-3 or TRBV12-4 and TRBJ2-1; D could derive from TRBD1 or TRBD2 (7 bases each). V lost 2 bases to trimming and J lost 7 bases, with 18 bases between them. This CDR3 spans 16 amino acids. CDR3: CASSLRAGRGGNEQFF. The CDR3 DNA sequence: TGTGCCAGCAGTTTAAGGGCGGGCAGGGGGGGGAATGAGCAGTTCTTC.

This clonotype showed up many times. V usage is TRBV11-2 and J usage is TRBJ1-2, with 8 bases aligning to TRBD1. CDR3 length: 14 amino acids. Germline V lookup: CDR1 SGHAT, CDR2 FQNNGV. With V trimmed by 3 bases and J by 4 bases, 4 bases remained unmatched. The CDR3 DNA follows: TGTGCCAGCAGCTTTAGTCAGGGGGCCTATGGCTACACCTTC. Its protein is CASSFSQGAYGYTF.

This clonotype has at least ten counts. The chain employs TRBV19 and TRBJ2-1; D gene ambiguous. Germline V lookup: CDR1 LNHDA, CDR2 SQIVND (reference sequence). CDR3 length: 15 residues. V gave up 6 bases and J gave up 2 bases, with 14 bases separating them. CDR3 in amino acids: CASRPPRAPYNEQFF. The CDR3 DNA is TGTGCCAGTAGGCCCCCCCGGGCTCCCTACAATGAGCAGTTCTTC.

CDR3 sequence (DNA): TGCAGTGCGATGCGTCCGGCGCACACAGATACGCAGTATTTT. This encodes CSAMRPAHTDTQYF. The chain links TRBV20-1 to TRBJ2-3; D not resolved. The germline V gene encodes CDR1 DFQATT and CDR2 SNEGSKA (reference sequence). The germline V and J ends were trimmed by 6 bases and 2 bases, with 15 bases remaining between them. This CDR3 comprises 14 residues.

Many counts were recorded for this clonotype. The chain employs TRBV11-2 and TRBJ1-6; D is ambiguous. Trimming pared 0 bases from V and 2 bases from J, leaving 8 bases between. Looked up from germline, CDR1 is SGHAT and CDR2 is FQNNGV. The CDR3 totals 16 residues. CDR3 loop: CASSLDGRTYNSPLHF. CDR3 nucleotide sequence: TGTGCCAGCAGCTTAGATGGGCGTACCTATAATTCACCCCTCCACTTT. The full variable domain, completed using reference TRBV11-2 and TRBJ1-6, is EAGVAQSPRYKIIEKRQSVAFWCNPISGHATLYWYQQILGQGPKLLIQFQNNGVVDDSQLPKDRFSAERLKGVDSTLKIQPAKLEDSAVYLCASSLDGRTYNSPLHFGNGTRLTVT.

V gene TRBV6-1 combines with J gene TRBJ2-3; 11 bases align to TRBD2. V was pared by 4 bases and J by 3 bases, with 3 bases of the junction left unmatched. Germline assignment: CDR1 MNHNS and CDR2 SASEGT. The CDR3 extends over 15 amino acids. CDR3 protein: CASSATSGSTDTQYF. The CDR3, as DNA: TGTGCCAGCAGTGCAACTAGCGGGAGTACAGATACGCAGTATTTT.

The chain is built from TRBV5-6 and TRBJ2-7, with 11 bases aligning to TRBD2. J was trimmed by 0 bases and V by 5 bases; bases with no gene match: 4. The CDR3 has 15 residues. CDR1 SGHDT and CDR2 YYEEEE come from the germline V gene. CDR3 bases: TGTGCCAGCAGGGCGACTAGCGGGGCCTCCTACGAGCAGTACTTC. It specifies CASRATSGASYEQYF.

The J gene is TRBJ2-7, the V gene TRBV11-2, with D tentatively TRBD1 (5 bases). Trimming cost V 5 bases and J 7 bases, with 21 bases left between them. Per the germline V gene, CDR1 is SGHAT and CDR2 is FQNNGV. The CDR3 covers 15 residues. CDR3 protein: CASSERRTPSSEQYF. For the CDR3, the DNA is TGTGCCAGCAGCGAACGTCGGACACCGAGCTCGGAGCAGTACTTC.

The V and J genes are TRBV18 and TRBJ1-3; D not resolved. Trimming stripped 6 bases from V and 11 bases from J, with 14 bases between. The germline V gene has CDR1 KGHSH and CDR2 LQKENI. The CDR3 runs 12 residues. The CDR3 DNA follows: TGTGCCAGCTCTCTTGGCCTTAGCGCCATATATTTT. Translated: CASSLGLSAIYF. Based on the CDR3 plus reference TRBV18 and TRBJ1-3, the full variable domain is NAGVMQNPRHLVRRRGQEARLRCSPMKGHSHVYWYRQLPEEGLKFMVYLQKENIIDESGMPKERFSAEFPKEGPSILRIQQVVRGDSAAYFCASSLGLSAIYFGEGSWLTVV.

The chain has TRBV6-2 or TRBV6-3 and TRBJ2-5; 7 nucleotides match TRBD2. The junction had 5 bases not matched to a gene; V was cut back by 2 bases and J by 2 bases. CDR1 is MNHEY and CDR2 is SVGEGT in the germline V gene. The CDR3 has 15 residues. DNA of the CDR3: TGTGCCAGCAGTTACCCGGGCGGGGGACAAGAGACCCAGTACTTC. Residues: CASSYPGGGQETQYF.

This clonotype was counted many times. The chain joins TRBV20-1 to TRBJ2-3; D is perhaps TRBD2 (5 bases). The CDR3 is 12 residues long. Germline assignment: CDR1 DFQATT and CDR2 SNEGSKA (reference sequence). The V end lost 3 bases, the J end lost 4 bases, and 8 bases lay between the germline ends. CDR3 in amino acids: CSASEGSDTQYF. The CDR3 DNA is TGCAGTGCTAGCGAGGGTTCAGATACGCAGTATTTT.

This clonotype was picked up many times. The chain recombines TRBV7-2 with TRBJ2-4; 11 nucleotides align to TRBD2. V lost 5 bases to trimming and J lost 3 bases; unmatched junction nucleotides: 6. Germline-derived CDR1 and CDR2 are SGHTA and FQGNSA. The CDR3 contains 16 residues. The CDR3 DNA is TGTGCCAGCAGCCTTAGCGGGGGGGCTGGCAAAAACATTCAGTACTTC. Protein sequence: CASSLSGGAGKNIQYF.

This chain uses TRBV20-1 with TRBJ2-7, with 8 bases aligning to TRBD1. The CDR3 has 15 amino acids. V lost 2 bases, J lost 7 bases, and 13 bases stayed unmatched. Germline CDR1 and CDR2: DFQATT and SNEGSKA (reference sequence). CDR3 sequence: CSARWGTGKTHEQYF. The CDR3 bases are TGCAGTGCTAGATGGGGGACAGGTAAAACCCATGAGCAGTACTTC.

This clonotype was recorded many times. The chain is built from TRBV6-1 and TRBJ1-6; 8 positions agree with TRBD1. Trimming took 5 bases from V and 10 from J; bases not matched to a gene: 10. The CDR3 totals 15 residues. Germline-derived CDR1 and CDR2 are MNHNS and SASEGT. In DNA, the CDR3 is TGTGCCAGCAGTAAGCAGGGGGCGCGAACATCACCCCTCCACTTT. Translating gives CASSKQGARTSPLHF.

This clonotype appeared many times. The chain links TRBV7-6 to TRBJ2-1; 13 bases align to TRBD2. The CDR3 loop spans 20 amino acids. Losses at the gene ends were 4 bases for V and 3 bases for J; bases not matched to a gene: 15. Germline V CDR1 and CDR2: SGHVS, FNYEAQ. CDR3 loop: CASSSWTSGGSGRSYNEQFF. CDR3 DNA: TGTGCCAGCAGCTCGTGGACTAGCGGGGGTTCCGGCCGAAGCTACAATGAGCAGTTCTTC.

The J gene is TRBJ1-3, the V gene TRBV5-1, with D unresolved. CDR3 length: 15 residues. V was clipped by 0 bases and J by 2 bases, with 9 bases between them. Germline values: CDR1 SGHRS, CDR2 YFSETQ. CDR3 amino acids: CASSLAAAAGNTIYF. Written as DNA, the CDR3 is TGCGCCAGCAGCTTGGCTGCGGCCGCTGGAAACACCATATATTTT.

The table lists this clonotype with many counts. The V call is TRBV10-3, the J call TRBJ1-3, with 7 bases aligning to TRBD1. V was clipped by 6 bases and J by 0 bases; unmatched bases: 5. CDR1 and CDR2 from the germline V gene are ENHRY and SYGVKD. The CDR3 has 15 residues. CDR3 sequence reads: CAISRDRSSGNTIYF. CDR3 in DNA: TGTGCCATCAGCAGGGACAGATCCTCTGGAAACACCATATATTTT.

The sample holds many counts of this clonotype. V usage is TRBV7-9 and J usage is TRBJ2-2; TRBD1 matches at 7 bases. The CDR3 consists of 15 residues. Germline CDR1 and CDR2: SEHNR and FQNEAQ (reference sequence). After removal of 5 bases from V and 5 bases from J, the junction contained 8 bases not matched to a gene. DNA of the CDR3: TGTGCCAGCAGCCCTCGACAGGGAAGGACCGGGGAGCTGTTTTTT. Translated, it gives CASSPRQGRTGELFF.

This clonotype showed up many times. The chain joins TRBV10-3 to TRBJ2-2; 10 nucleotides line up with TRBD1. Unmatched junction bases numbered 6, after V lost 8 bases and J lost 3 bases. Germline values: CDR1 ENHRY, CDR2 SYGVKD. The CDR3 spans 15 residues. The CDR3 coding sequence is TGTGCCATCGATGGGACAGGGGCTCACACCGGGGAGCTGTTTTTT. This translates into CAIDGTGAHTGELFF.

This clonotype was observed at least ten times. The CDR3 nucleotides are TGTGCCAGCAGTGACCGCGGGGGCGGGGTTGAGACCCAGTACTTC. Encoded protein: CASSDRGGGVETQYF. The rearrangement links TRBV28 to TRBJ2-5; maybe TRBD2 (7 bases). Germline CDR1 is MDHEN and CDR2 is SYDVKM. V gave up 5 bases and J gave up 5 bases, with 18 bases separating them. This CDR3 contains 15 residues.

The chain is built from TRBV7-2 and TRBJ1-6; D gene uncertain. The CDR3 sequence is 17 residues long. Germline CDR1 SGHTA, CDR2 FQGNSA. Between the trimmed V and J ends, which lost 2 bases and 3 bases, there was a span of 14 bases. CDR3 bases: TGTGCCAGCAGCTTATTTAGGGCTGGGGACTATAATTCACCCCTCCACTTT. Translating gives CASSLFRAGDYNSPLHF.

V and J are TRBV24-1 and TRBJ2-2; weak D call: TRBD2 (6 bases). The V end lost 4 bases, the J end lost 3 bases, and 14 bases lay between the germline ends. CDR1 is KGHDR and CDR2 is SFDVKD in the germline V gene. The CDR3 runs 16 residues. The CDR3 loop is CATSEPSGQYTGELFF. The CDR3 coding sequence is TGTGCCACCAGTGAACCGAGCGGGCAGTACACCGGGGAGCTGTTTTTT.

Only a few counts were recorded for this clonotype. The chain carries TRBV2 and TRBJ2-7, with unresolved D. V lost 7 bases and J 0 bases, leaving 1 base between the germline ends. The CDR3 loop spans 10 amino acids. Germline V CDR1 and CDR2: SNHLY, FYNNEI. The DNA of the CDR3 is TGTGCCAGCATCTCCTACGAGCAGTACTTC. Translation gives CASISYEQYF.

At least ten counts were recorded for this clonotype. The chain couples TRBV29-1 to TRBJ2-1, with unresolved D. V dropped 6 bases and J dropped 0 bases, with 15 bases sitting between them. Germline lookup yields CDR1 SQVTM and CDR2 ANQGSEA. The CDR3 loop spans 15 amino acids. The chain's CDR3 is CSVLGRSSSYNEQFF. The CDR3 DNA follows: TGCAGCGTCTTAGGCCGCTCCAGCTCCTACAATGAGCAGTTCTTC.

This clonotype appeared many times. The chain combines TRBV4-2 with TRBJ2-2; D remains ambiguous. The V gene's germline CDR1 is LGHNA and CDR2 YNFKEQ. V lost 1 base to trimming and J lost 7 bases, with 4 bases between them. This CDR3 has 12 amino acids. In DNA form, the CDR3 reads TGTGCCAGCAGCCAAGGGGGCGGGGAGCTGTTTTTT. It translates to CASSQGGGELFF.

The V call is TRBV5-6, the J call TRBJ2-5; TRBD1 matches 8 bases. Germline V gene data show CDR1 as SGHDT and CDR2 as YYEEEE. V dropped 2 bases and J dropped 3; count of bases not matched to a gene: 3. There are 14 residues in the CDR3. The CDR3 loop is CASSLQGGEETQYF. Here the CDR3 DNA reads TGTGCCAGCAGCTTACAGGGGGGCGAAGAGACCCAGTACTTC.

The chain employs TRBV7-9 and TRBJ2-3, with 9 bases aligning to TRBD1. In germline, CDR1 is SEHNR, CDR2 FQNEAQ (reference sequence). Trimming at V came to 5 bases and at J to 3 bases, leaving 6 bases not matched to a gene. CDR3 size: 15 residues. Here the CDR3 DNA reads TGTGCCAGCAGCGCGGGACAGGGAGAGACAGATACGCAGTATTTT. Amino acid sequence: CASSAGQGETDTQYF.

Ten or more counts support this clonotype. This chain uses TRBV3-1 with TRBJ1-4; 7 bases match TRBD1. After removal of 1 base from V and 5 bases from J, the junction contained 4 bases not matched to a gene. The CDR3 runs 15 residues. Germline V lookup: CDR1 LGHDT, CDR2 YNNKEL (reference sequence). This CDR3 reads CASSQVGRGNEKLFF. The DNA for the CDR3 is TGTGCCAGCAGCCAAGTGGGCAGGGGGAATGAAAAACTGTTTTTT.

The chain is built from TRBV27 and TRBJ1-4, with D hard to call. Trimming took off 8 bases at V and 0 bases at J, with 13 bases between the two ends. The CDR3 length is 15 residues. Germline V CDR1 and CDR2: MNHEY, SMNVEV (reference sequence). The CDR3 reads CASRSFPATNEKLFF. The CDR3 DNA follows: TGTGCCAGCCGATCCTTCCCTGCAACTAATGAAAAACTGTTTTTT.